This TCR beta chain was identified during a study of T cells in Graves' hyperthyroidism and ophthalmopathy. The V and J ends lost 0 bases and 0 bases, in that order; junction bases with no gene match: 5. The CDR3 runs 17 residues. The germline gives CDR1 SGDLS, CDR2 YYNGEE. RNA transcripts gave rise to amplified TCR beta CDR3 regions. Researchers ran a first-round RT-PCR on the TCR CDR3 using the HTBI primer set. MiXCR, applied by TCRdb to the multiplex PCR reads, yields one record per CDR3 protein. The sample includes nearly 600,000 distinct CDR3 sequences, approximately 15% seen only once; the top ten take more than 4.5%.

The chain is built from TRBV9 and TRBJ2-1, with 8 bases identical to TRBD2. This TCR came from a woman aged 25 to 39 with Graves' hyperthyroidism that later progressed to Graves' ophthalmopathy. The sequenced sample consisted of blood. The CDR3 DNA reads as TGTGCCAGCAGCGTAGAGAGCGGGGGAAGCTCCTACAATGAGCAGTTCTTC. This encodes CASSVESGGSSYNEQFF.